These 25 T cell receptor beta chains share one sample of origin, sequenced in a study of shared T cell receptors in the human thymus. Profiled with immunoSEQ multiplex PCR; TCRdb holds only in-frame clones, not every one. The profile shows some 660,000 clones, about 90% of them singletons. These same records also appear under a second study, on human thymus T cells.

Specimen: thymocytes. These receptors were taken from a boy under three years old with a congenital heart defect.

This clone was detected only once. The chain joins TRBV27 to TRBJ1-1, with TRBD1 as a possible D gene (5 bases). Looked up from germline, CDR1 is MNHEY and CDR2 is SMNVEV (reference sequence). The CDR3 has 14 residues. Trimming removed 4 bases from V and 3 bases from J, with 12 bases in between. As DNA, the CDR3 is TGTGCCAGCAGTTCCAGGGTGCTGCACACTGAAGCTTTCTTT. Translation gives CASSSRVLHTEAFF.

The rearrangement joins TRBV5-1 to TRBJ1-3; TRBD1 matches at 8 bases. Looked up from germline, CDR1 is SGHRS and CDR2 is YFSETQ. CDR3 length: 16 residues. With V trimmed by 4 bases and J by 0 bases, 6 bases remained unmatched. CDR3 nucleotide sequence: TGCGCCAGCAGCCCCGGGACAGGCCGCTCTGGAAACACCATATATTTT. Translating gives CASSPGTGRSGNTIYF.

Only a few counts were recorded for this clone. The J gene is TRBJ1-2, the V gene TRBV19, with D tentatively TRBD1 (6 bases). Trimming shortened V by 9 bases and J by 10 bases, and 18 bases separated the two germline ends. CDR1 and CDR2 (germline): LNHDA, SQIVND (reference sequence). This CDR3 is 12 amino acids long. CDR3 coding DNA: TGTGCCAGCCGACAGGAACCATACACCTACACCTTC. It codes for CASRQEPYTYTF.

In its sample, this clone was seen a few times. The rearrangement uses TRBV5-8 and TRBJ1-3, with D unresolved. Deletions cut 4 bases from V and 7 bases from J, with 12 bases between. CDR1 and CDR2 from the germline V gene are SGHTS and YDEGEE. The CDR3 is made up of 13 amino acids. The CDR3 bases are TGTGCCAGCAGCCTGAGGCATTCGAACACCATATATTTT. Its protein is CASSLRHSNTIYF.

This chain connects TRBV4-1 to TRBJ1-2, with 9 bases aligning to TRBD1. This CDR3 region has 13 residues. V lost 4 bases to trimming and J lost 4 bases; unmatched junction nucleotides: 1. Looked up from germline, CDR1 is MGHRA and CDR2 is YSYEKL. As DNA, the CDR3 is TGCGCCAGCAGCCCGGACAGGGGCTATGGCTACACCTTC. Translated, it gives CASSPDRGYGYTF.

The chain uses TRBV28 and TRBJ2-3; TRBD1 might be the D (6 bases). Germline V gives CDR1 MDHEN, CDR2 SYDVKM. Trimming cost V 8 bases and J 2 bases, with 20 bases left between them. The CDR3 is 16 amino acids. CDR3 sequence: CASCRDTSFYTDTQYF. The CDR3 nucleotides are TGTGCCAGCTGCCGGGACACCTCTTTCTACACAGATACGCAGTATTTT.

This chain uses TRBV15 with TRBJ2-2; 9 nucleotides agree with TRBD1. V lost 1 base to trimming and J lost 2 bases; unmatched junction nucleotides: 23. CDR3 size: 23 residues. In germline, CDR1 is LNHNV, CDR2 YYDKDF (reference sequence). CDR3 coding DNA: TGTGCCACCAGCAGAGGAGGGGTCGGGTCAAACCGGACAGGGGCCGAAAACACCGGGGAGCTGTTTTTT. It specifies CATSRGGVGSNRTGAENTGELFF. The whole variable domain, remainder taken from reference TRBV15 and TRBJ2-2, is DAMVIQNPRYQVTQFGKPVTLSCSQTLNHNVMYWYQQKSSQAPKLLFHYYDKDFNNEADTPDNFQSRRPNTSFCFLDIRSPGLGDTAMYLCATSRGGVGSNRTGAENTGELFFGEGSRLTVL.

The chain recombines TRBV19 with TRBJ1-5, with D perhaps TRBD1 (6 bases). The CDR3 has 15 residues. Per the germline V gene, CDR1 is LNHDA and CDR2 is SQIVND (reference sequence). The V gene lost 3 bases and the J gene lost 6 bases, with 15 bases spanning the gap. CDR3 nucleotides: TGTGCCAGTAGTATGTCCCCTGACAGGAGTCAGCCCCAGCATTTT. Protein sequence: CASSMSPDRSQPQHF.

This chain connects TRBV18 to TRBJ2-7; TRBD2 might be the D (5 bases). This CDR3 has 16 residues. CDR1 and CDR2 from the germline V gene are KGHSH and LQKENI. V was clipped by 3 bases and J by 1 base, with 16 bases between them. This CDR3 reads CASSPTFLRASYEQYF. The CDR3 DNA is TGTGCCAGCTCACCCACCTTTTTGCGGGCGTCCTACGAGCAGTACTTC.

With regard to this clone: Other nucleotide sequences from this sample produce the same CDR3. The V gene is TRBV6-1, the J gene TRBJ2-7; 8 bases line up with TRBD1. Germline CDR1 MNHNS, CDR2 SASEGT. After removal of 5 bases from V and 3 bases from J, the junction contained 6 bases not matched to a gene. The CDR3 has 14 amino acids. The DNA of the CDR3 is TGTGCCAGCAGTAACCGGGACAGGAGCTACGAGCAGTACTTC. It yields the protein CASSNRDRSYEQYF.

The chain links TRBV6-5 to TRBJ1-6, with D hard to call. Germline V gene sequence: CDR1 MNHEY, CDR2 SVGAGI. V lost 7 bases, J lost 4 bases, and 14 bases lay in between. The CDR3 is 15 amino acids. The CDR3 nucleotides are TGTGCCAGCACCACCGCCAGAACATATAATTCACCCCTCCACTTT. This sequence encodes CASTTARTYNSPLHF.

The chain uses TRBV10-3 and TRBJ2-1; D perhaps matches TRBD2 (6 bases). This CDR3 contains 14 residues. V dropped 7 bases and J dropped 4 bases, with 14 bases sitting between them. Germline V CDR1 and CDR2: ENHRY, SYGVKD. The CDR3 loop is CAIKEEGHYNEQFF. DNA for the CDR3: TGTGCCATCAAGGAGGAGGGGCATTACAATGAGCAGTTCTTC.

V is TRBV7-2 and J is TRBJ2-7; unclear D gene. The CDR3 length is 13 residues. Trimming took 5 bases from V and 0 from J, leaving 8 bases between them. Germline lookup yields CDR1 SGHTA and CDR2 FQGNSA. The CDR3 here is CASSPTRSYEQYF. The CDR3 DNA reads TGTGCCAGCAGCCCGACACGCTCCTACGAGCAGTACTTC.

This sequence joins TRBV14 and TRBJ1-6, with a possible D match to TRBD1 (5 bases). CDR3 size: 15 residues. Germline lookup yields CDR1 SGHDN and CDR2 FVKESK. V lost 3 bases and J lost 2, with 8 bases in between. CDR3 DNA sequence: TGTGCCAGCAGCCAGGGCAGGGCCTATAATTCACCCCTCCACTTT. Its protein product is CASSQGRAYNSPLHF.

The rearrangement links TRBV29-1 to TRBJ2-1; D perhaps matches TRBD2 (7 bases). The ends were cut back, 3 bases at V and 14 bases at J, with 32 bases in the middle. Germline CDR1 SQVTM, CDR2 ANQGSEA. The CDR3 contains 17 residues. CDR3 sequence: CSVDEGEPPIRSGREFF. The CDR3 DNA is TGCAGCGTTGATGAGGGGGAGCCGCCGATCCGGTCAGGGAGGGAGTTCTTC.

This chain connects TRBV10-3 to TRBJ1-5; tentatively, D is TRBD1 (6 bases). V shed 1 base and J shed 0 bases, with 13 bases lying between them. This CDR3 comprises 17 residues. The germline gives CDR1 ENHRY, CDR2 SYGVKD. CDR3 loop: CAISEYKRGYSNQPQHF. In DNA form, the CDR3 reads TGTGCCATCAGTGAGTATAAGAGGGGGTATAGCAATCAGCCCCAGCATTTT.

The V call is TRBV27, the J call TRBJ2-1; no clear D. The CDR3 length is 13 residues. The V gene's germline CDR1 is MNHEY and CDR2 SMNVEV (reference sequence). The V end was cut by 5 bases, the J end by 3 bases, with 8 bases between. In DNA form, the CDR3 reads TGTGCCAGCAGTGTCTCCCTCTACAATGAGCAGTTCTTC. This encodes CASSVSLYNEQFF.

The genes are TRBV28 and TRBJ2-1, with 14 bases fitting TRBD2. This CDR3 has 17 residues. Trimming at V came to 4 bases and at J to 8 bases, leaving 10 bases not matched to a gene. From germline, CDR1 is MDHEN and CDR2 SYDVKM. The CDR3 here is CASSCLLPGLAGDEQFF. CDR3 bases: TGTGCCAGCAGTTGCCTCCTACCGGGACTAGCGGGGGATGAGCAGTTCTTC.

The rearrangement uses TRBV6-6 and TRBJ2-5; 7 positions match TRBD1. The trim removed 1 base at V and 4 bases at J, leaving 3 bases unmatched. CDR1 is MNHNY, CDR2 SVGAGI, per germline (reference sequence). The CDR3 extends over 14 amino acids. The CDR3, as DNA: TGTGCCAGCAGTTACTGGACAGGCAGAGAGACCCAGTACTTC. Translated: CASSYWTGRETQYF.

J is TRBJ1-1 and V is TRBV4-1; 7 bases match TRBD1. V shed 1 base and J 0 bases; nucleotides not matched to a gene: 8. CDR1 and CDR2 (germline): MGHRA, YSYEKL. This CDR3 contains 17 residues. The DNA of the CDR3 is TGCGCCAGCAGCCAAGGCAGGACAGGTTCCATGAACACTGAAGCTTTCTTT. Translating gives CASSQGRTGSMNTEAFF.

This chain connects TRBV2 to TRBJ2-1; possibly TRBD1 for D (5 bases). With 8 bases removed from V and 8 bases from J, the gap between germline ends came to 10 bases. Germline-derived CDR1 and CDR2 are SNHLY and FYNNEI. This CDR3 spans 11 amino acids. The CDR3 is CASAGNHEQFF. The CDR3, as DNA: TGTGCCAGCGCAGGGAACCATGAGCAGTTCTTC. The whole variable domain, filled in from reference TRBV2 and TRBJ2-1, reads EPEVTQTPSHQVTQMGQEVILRCVPISNHLYFYWYRQILGQKVEFLVSFYNNEISEKSEIFDDQFSVERPDGSNFTLKIRSTKLEDSAMYFCASAGNHEQFFGPGTRLTVL.

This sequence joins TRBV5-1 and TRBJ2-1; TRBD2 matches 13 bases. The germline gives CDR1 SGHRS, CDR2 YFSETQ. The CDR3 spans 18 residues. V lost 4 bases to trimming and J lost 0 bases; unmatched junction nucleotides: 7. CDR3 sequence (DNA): TGCGCCAGCAGCCGGGGACTAGCGGGGACCAGCTCCTACAATGAGCAGTTCTTC. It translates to CASSRGLAGTSSYNEQFF.

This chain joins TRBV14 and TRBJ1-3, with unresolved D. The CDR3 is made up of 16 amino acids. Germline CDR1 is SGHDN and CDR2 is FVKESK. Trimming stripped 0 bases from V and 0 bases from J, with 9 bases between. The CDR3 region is CASSQEERASGNTIYF. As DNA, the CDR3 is TGTGCCAGCAGCCAAGAGGAGAGGGCCTCTGGAAACACCATATATTTT.

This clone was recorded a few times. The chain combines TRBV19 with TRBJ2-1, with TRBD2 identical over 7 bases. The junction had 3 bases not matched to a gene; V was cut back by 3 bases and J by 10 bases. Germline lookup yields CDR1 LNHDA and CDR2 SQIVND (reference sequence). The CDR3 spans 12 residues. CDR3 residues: CASSMGGVEQFF. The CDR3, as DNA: TGTGCCAGTAGTATGGGAGGGGTCGAGCAGTTCTTC.

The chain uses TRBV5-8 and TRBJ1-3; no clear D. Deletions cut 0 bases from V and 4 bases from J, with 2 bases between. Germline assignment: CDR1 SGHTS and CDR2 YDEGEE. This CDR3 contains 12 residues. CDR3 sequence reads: CASSLVGNTIYF. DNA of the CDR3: TGTGCCAGCAGCTTGGTAGGAAACACCATATATTTT.